This T cell receptor beta chain appears in the sequencing data of a study of shared T cell receptors in the human thymus. Trimming cost V 3 bases and J 1 base, with 13 bases left between them. The CDR3 totals 16 residues. In germline, CDR1 is WNHNN, CDR2 SYGVQD (reference sequence). TCRdb keeps only in-frame clones here, not all; method: immunoSEQ multiplex PCR. The sample has 500,000 to 750,000 clones, more than 75% seen once. The same data also went into a second study, on human thymus T cells. That study reports: Thymic and blood repertoires appeared to show biased V and J gene usage. Related research described thymic repertoires that were highly overlapping among unrelated individuals.

V gene TRBV10-1 combines with J gene TRBJ2-4; weak D call: TRBD1 (6 bases). Source material: thymocytes. The TCR originated in a boy younger than two with a congenital heart defect. Here the CDR3 DNA reads TGCGCCAGCAGTGAAGAAGCCAGGGGCGCCAAAAACATTCAGTACTTC. Its translation: CASSEEARGAKNIQYF.